The rows below give T cell receptor beta chains drawn from one sample of a study of yellow fever vaccine responses in identical twins. TCRdb reanalysed the RT-PCR reads using MiXCR and keeps one entry per CDR3 protein. The sample consists of 4,200 or so distinct CDR3 sequences, roughly 67% of them appearing once. Sequences were derived from T cells from blood (PBMCs), unsorted or a sorted subset (not recorded which), sampled before or after yellow fever vaccination (not recorded which). The receptors derive from a woman aged 18-35 years who received the yellow fever vaccine. CDR3s include the opening cysteine and the closing phenylalanine or tryptophan. The order of the fields is D gene, clone size, J gene, V gene, CDR3 length, CDR3 DNA, CDR3 protein. A D gene is named only where the DNA matches it firmly. Clone sizes are given selectively: once, few, many, or a class where the clone is expanded.

D: NA; size: NA; J: TRBJ2-7; V: TRBV6-2/TRBV6-3; length: 13; DNA: TGTGCCAGCAGTTACTCGATCTCCTACGAGCAGTACTTC; CDR3: CASSYSISYEQYF
D: NA; size: NA; J: TRBJ2-1; V: TRBV28; length: 13; DNA: TGTGCCAGTCGGGCCTCGTCCTACAATGAGCAGTTCTTC; CDR3: CASRASSYNEQFF
D: NA; size: NA; J: TRBJ1-1; V: TRBV10-3; length: 13; DNA: TGTGCCATCAGTCAGGTTATGAACACTGAAGCTTTCTTT; CDR3: CAISQVMNTEAFF
D: NA; size: NA; J: TRBJ1-2; V: TRBV29-1; length: 16; DNA: TGCAGCGTTGAAGATCCTTCGGGAGTGTTTAACTATGGCTACACCTTC; CDR3: CSVEDPSGVFNYGYTF
D: NA; size: few; J: TRBJ1-2; V: TRBV29-1; length: 13; DNA: TGCAGCGTTCTCCTCCCCGGGACCTATGGCTACACCTTC; CDR3: CSVLLPGTYGYTF
D: TRBD1; size: NA; J: TRBJ2-2; V: TRBV12-3/TRBV12-4; length: 12; DNA: TGTGCCAGCAGTCAGGGGGCCGGGGAGCTGTTTTTT; CDR3: CASSQGAGELFF
D: NA; size: NA; J: TRBJ2-1; V: TRBV7-8; length: 12; DNA: TGTGCCAGCAGCTTAGCCGGGCCTGAGCAGTTCTTC; CDR3: CASSLAGPEQFF
D: TRBD1; size: NA; J: TRBJ2-7; V: TRBV27; length: 15; DNA: TGTGCCAGCACCCCCGGGACAGGGTTATCCTACGAGCAGTACTTC; CDR3: CASTPGTGLSYEQYF
D: NA; size: NA; J: TRBJ2-5; V: TRBV11-3; length: 13; DNA: TGTGCCAGCAGCTTTACCCTCATGGGGACCCAGTACTTC; CDR3: CASSFTLMGTQYF
D: NA; size: NA; J: TRBJ2-3; V: TRBV5-1; length: 14; DNA: TGCGCCAGCAGCTTGTTTTGGAGAACAGATACGCAGTATTTT; CDR3: CASSLFWRTDTQYF
D: TRBD2; size: NA; J: TRBJ2-2; V: TRBV6-5; length: 17; DNA: TGTGCCAGCAGTTACTCCCCGGGACTAGCGGTCCCCGGGGAGCTGTTTTTT; CDR3: CASSYSPGLAVPGELFF
D: NA; size: NA; J: TRBJ2-7; V: TRBV12-3/TRBV12-4; length: 12; DNA: TGTGCCAGCAGTACAGGGTCCTACGAGCAGTACTTC; CDR3: CASSTGSYEQYF
D: NA; size: NA; J: TRBJ2-1; V: TRBV7-8; length: 12; DNA: TGTGCCAGCAGCTTAATTACTAGTGAGCAGTTCTTC; CDR3: CASSLITSEQFF
D: TRBD1; size: NA; J: TRBJ2-1; V: TRBV27; length: 13; DNA: TGTGCCAGCAGTTCTCCAGGGGGCTATGAGCAGTTCTTC; CDR3: CASSSPGGYEQFF
D: NA; size: NA; J: TRBJ2-4; V: TRBV28; length: 13; DNA: TGTGCCAGCAGTTCCGTCATAAAAAACATTCAGTACTTC; CDR3: CASSSVIKNIQYF
D: NA; size: NA; J: TRBJ1-1; V: TRBV2; length: 15; DNA: TGTGCCAGCAGTGATTCTACCAGGGGTGAGACTGAAGCTTTCTTT; CDR3: CASSDSTRGETEAFF
D: NA; size: few; J: TRBJ2-1; V: TRBV2; length: 12; DNA: TGTGCCAGCAGTGCCAGGGCCCATGAGCAGTTCTTC; CDR3: CASSARAHEQFF
D: NA; size: few; J: TRBJ2-1; V: TRBV6-5; length: 16; DNA: TGTGCCAGCAGTTACTCGAGTGCGGGGTCTTACAATGAGCAGTTCTTC; CDR3: CASSYSSAGSYNEQFF
D: NA; size: NA; J: TRBJ2-7; V: TRBV4-3; length: 13; DNA: TGCGCCAGCAGCCAAGAATCCTGGGACGAGCAGTACTTC; CDR3: CASSQESWDEQYF
D: NA; size: NA; J: TRBJ2-7; V: TRBV10-3; length: 15; DNA: TGTGCCATCCTAACCCAGGAAACTGACTCCTACGAGCAGTACTTC; CDR3: CAILTQETDSYEQYF
D: NA; size: once; J: TRBJ1-1; V: TRBV11-1; length: 12; DNA: TGTGCCAGCAGAGAAGGGAACACTGAAGCTTTCTTT; CDR3: CASREGNTEAFF
D: NA; size: NA; J: TRBJ2-7; V: TRBV6-1; length: 17; DNA: TGTGCCAGCAGCTCACCGGGACCGGACTTTTTCGGCCACGAGCAGTACTTC; CDR3: CASSSPGPDFFGHEQYF
D: NA; size: NA; J: TRBJ1-1; V: TRBV4-1; length: 16; DNA: TGCGCCAGCAGCCAAGATCCGGGGGGAGGGAACACTGAAGCTTTCTTT; CDR3: CASSQDPGGGNTEAFF
D: TRBD2; size: NA; J: TRBJ2-7; V: TRBV4-3; length: 16; DNA: TGCGCCAGCAGCCAAGCTATAGCGGGAGGAGCCTACGAGCAGTACTTC; CDR3: CASSQAIAGGAYEQYF
D: NA; size: few; J: TRBJ2-7; V: TRBV13; length: 13; DNA: TGTGCCAGCAGCGATCTGGAGACCTACGAGCAGTACTTC; CDR3: CASSDLETYEQYF
D: TRBD1; size: few; J: TRBJ2-4; V: TRBV9; length: 16; DNA: TGTGCCAGCAGCGTCTCAGACAGGGCCGTCACAAACATTCAGTACTTC; CDR3: CASSVSDRAVTNIQYF
D: NA; size: NA; J: TRBJ2-2; V: TRBV11-3; length: 15; DNA: TGTGCCAGCATCCTGACAGCGGGTTGGCCCGGGGAGCTGTTTTTT; CDR3: CASILTAGWPGELFF
D: NA; size: NA; J: TRBJ2-7; V: TRBV2; length: 14; DNA: TGTGCCAGCAGTGCAGGAGGGGCCGCCTACGAGCAGTACTTC; CDR3: CASSAGGAAYEQYF
D: NA; size: NA; J: TRBJ2-7; V: TRBV6-1; length: 15; DNA: TGTGCCAGCAGCCCGAGTGGCGGTCCCACCTACGAGCAGTACTTC; CDR3: CASSPSGGPTYEQYF
D: NA; size: NA; J: TRBJ2-7; V: TRBV13; length: 10; DNA: TGTGCCAGCGGCCGGGACACGCAGTACTTC; CDR3: CASGRDTQYF
D: NA; size: once; J: TRBJ2-1; V: TRBV15; length: 13; DNA: TGTGCCACCAGCAGAGGCCAGCATGATGAGCAGTTCTTC; CDR3: CATSRGQHDEQFF
D: TRBD1; size: NA; J: TRBJ2-7; V: TRBV11-2; length: 14; DNA: TGTGCCAGCAGCCGACAGGGGATGGGCTACGAGCAGTACTTC; CDR3: CASSRQGMGYEQYF
D: TRBD2; size: once; J: TRBJ2-7; V: TRBV29-1; length: 13; DNA: TGCAGCGTACTAGCGGGAGCCTTCTACGAGCAGTACTTC; CDR3: CSVLAGAFYEQYF
D: TRBD1; size: few; J: TRBJ2-1; V: TRBV11-1; length: 15; DNA: TGTGCCAGCAGCCCCCCAGGGGGAAGTTCCGGTGAGCAGTTCTTC; CDR3: CASSPPGGSSGEQFF
D: NA; size: NA; J: TRBJ2-3; V: TRBV5-6; length: 12; DNA: TGTGCCAGCAGCTCCGGAGGGGATACGCAGTATTTT; CDR3: CASSSGGDTQYF
D: NA; size: NA; J: TRBJ2-7; V: TRBV6-6; length: 12; DNA: TGTGCCAGCAGTTACACCAAATACGAGCAGTACTTC; CDR3: CASSYTKYEQYF
D: NA; size: once; J: TRBJ2-1; V: TRBV29-1; length: 12; DNA: TGCAGCGTTGAATTATCCTACAATGAGCAGTTCTTC; CDR3: CSVELSYNEQFF
D: TRBD1; size: NA; J: TRBJ2-3; V: TRBV11-1; length: 20; DNA: TGTGCCAGCACCCCGGTGCCTTGGGACAGGGAACTTGGGGACACAGATACGCAGTATTTT; CDR3: CASTPVPWDRELGDTDTQYF
D: TRBD2; size: NA; J: TRBJ2-1; V: TRBV13; length: 15; DNA: TGTGCCAGCAGCCCCGGACTAGCGGCGAACAATGAGCAGTTCTTC; CDR3: CASSPGLAANNEQFF
D: TRBD2; size: NA; J: TRBJ2-2; V: TRBV11-1; length: 17; DNA: TGTGCCAGCAGCGAGAAACTAGCGGGGGAGTACACCGGGGAGCTGTTTTTT; CDR3: CASSEKLAGEYTGELFF
D: TRBD2; size: NA; J: TRBJ2-1; V: TRBV20-1; length: 15; DNA: TGCAGTGCTACCCGGGGGGACCTCTCCTACAATGAGCAGTTCTTC; CDR3: CSATRGDLSYNEQFF
D: NA; size: NA; J: TRBJ2-5; V: TRBV10-1; length: 15; DNA: TGCGCCAGCAGGCCCGAGTGGGTTCGGTTAGAGACCCAGTACTTC; CDR3: CASRPEWVRLETQYF
D: TRBD2; size: once; J: TRBJ2-5; V: TRBV6-5; length: 16; DNA: TGTGCCAGCAGTTACTCCGGGACTAGCGGGGAAGAGACCCAGTACTTC; CDR3: CASSYSGTSGEETQYF
D: NA; size: NA; J: TRBJ1-1; V: TRBV10-3; length: 17; DNA: TGTGCCATCAGTCCAGAACTCCGGATTGGTGAGAAGACTGAAGCTTTCTTT; CDR3: CAISPELRIGEKTEAFF
D: NA; size: NA; J: TRBJ2-1; V: TRBV28; length: 15; DNA: TGTGCCAGCAGTTTCGGAGCGATCTCCTACAATGAGCAGTTCTTC; CDR3: CASSFGAISYNEQFF